The present entry profiles one T cell receptor beta chain with its context. Stated time point: baseline, week 1 (first vaccination visit). Documented treatment: pre-vaccination baseline after standard-of-care therapy. These data belong to a study of a mutant IDH1 vaccine in newly diagnosed glioma. For the study at large: Treated patients had a mean age of 40.4 years and a sex split that was approximately 62% male and roughly 38% female.

The CDR3 is 14 amino acids. The V gene lost 8 bases and the J gene lost 3 bases, with 17 bases spanning the gap. Germline V gene data show CDR1 as SEHNR and CDR2 as FQNEAQ (reference sequence). The repertoire was sequenced with immunoSEQ multiplex PCR; TCRdb's copy has only in-frame clones and lacks some. The sample has around 60,000 clones, 80% to 95% seen once. The chain couples TRBV7-9 to TRBJ2-7, with TRBD2 as a possible D gene (6 bases). This clonotype was obtained from a man aged 50-59 years with glioma. The specimen was PBMCs, collected from a glioma patient treated with radiotherapy, temozolomide or both. CDR3 in DNA: TGTGCCAGCCGCCCTGGGGGGAATGTCTACGAGCAGTACTTC. Its protein is CASRPGGNVYEQYF. The variable domain in full, completed from reference TRBV7-9 and TRBJ2-7, reads DTGVSQNPRHKITKRGQNVTFRCDPISEHNRLYWYRQTLGQGPEFLTYFQNEAQLEKSRLLSDRFSAERPKGSFSTLEIQRTEQGDSAMYLCASRPGGNVYEQYFGPGTRLTVT.